The 30 T cell receptor beta chains below come from one sample, sequenced in a study of blood T cell repertoires in COVID-19. Assay used: immunoSEQ multiplex PCR; TCRdb lists only in-frame clones, some missing. Among 200,000 or so clones listed, about 87% were seen once. Sequencing was done on a sample of PBMCs or T cells enriched from blood (not recorded which). The receptor source for this set is a young woman who had recovered from COVID-19.

On this clone itself: Germline is not matched at one junction end, which may reflect a read error. The V and J genes are TRBV6-5 and TRBJ2-1, with TRBD2 matching over 7 bases. Germline loops: CDR1 MNHEY, CDR2 SVGAGI. CDR3 length equals 15 residues. The CDR3 protein is CAGRLAPSSYNEQFF. CDR3 nucleotide sequence: TGTGCCGGCAGACTAGCTCCTAGCTCCTACAATGAGCAGTTCTTC.

The V and J genes are TRBV12-3 or TRBV12-4 and TRBJ1-2; D might be TRBD1 (5 bases). V lost 0 bases and J lost 6, with 8 bases in between. The CDR3 has 13 residues. CDR3 amino acids: CASSLAGADGYTF. CDR3 sequence (DNA): TGTGCCAGCAGTTTAGCAGGGGCCGATGGCTACACCTTC.

This clone was recorded once. The chain recombines TRBV19 with TRBJ1-5, with D uncertain. The V gene lost 5 bases and the J gene lost 5 bases, with 10 bases spanning the gap. Germline CDR1 LNHDA, CDR2 SQIVND (reference sequence). This CDR3 has 13 amino acids. The chain's CDR3 is CASSGRSDQPQHF. In DNA form, the CDR3 reads TGTGCCAGTAGTGGTCGGTCTGATCAGCCCCAGCATTTT.

The J gene is TRBJ2-5, the V gene TRBV3-1 (or the pseudogene TRBV3-2); 14 bases align to TRBD2. With 2 bases clipped from V and 2 bases from J, the junction kept 10 bases outside the gene matches. This CDR3 contains 19 residues. Germline V gives CDR1 LGHDT, CDR2 YNNKEL (reference sequence). CDR3 sequence reads: CASSQWGTSGGSGQETQYF. CDR3 in DNA: TGTGCCAGCAGCCAATGGGGGACTAGCGGGGGCTCCGGGCAAGAGACCCAGTACTTC.

J is TRBJ2-5 and V is TRBV27, with 11 bases identical to TRBD2. V dropped 4 bases and J dropped 1; count of bases not matched to a gene: 5. CDR1 is MNHEY, CDR2 SMNVEV, per germline (reference sequence). CDR3 length: 16 residues. The CDR3 DNA follows: TGTGCCAGCAGTTCCCGGACTAGCGGGTTCCAAGAGACCCAGTACTTC. Translating it yields CASSSRTSGFQETQYF.

The J gene is TRBJ1-1, the V gene TRBV15; unclear D gene. Per germline, CDR1 LNHNV and CDR2 YYDKDF (reference sequence). V was trimmed by 5 bases and J by 1 base, leaving 8 bases between them. The CDR3 covers 13 residues. The chain's CDR3 is CATSPTENTEAFF. The CDR3 DNA is TGTGCCACCAGCCCTACAGAGAACACTGAAGCTTTCTTT.

V usage is TRBV6-2 or TRBV6-3 and J usage is TRBJ2-2; D perhaps matches TRBD1 (6 bases). Germline CDR1 and CDR2: MNHEY and SVGEGT. The CDR3 length is 14 residues. With 5 bases removed from V and 3 bases from J, the gap between germline ends came to 10 bases. The CDR3 DNA is TGTGCCAGCAGTCGGACAGCTTACACCGGGGAGCTGTTTTTT. Translating it yields CASSRTAYTGELFF.

J is TRBJ1-1 and V is TRBV4-1, with TRBD1 identical over 12 bases. V was clipped by 2 bases and J by 6 bases; unmatched bases: 10. The CDR3 is 17 residues long. Germline V gives CDR1 MGHRA, CDR2 YSYEKL. The CDR3 sequence: CASSQPPGQGALSEAFF. In nucleotides, the CDR3 is TGCGCCAGCAGCCAACCGCCGGGACAGGGGGCCCTCTCTGAAGCTTTCTTT.

The chain links TRBV5-1 to TRBJ1-1; possibly TRBD1 for D (6 bases). The V gene lost 0 bases and the J gene lost 7 bases, with 10 bases spanning the gap. The length of the CDR3 is 13 residues. Germline CDR1 SGHRS, CDR2 YFSETQ. The CDR3 DNA is TGCGCCAGCAGCTTGGGAGACAGGAATGAAGCTTTCTTT. This encodes CASSLGDRNEAFF.

This clone has only a few counts. J is TRBJ1-4 and V is TRBV7-2; a weak D match, TRBD1 (6 bases). Looked up from germline, CDR1 is SGHTA and CDR2 is FQGNSA. CDR3 size: 14 residues. Deletions cut 5 bases from V and 7 bases from J, with 14 bases between. The CDR3 loop reads CASSQGLTGEKLFF. CDR3 sequence (DNA): TGTGCCAGCAGCCAGGGGCTTACGGGTGAAAAACTGTTTTTT.

The chain combines TRBV7-9 with TRBJ2-2; 8 nucleotides align to TRBD1. V dropped 1 base and J dropped 5; count of bases not matched to a gene: 3. The CDR3 spans 15 residues. Looked up from germline, CDR1 is SEHNR and CDR2 is FQNEAQ (reference sequence). The CDR3 nucleotides are TGTGCCAGCAGCTTAGGGGACAGGAGTACCGGGGAGCTGTTTTTT. Protein sequence: CASSLGDRSTGELFF.

The chain couples TRBV21-1 to TRBJ1-5. TRBV21-1 is labeled a pseudogene. There are 19 residues in the CDR3. As DNA, the CDR3 is TGTGCCAGCAGCAAAGCGGGGTGGCGGAGGGAATATAGCAATCAGCCCCAGCATTTT. Protein product: CASSKAGWRREYSNQPQHF.

Turning to this clone: Other nucleotide sequences from this sample produce the same CDR3. This rearrangement joins TRBV5-1 to TRBJ1-2; D perhaps matches TRBD1 (5 bases). Deletions cut 1 base from V and 5 bases from J, with 9 bases between. This CDR3 comprises 13 residues. CDR1 and CDR2 from the germline V gene are SGHRS and YFSETQ. CDR3 sequence reads: CASSLLQGYGYTF. In nucleotides, the CDR3 is TGCGCCAGCAGCTTGCTTCAGGGTTATGGCTACACCTTC.

The rearrangement uses TRBV7-8 and TRBJ2-1; D is possibly TRBD1 (6 bases). Per germline, CDR1 SGHVS and CDR2 FQNEAQ. The germline V and J ends were trimmed by 1 base and 6 bases, with 19 bases remaining between them. This CDR3 is 17 amino acids long. CDR3 residues: CASSLDPTGEKGNEQFF. In nucleotides, the CDR3 is TGTGCCAGCAGCTTAGATCCGACAGGCGAAAAGGGCAATGAGCAGTTCTTC. Using reference TRBV7-8 and TRBJ2-1 for the parts outside the CDR3, the full variable domain is GAGVSQSPRYKVAKRGQDVALRCDPISGHVSLFWYQQALGQGPEFLTYFQNEAQLDKSGLPSDRFFAERPEGSVSTLKIQRTQQEDSAVYLCASSLDPTGEKGNEQFFGPGTRLTVL.

The gene calls are TRBV7-2 and TRBJ2-7; 11 bases match TRBD2. J gave up 3 bases and V 5 bases, and 6 bases lay outside the gene matches. This CDR3 is built from 15 residues. Per germline, CDR1 SGHTA and CDR2 FQGNSA. CDR3 in amino acids: CASSPTSGGGYEQYF. CDR3 in DNA: TGTGCCAGCAGCCCAACTAGCGGGGGTGGCTACGAGCAGTACTTC.

V gene TRBV4-1 combines with J gene TRBJ2-7; D may be TRBD1 (6 bases). Trimming cost V 1 base and J 6 bases, with 19 bases left between them. Per the germline V gene, CDR1 is MGHRA and CDR2 is YSYEKL. There are 16 residues in the CDR3. This CDR3 reads CASSQGGGRGSSEQYF. The CDR3 DNA sequence: TGCGCCAGCAGCCAAGGTGGGGGCAGGGGATCAAGCGAGCAGTACTTC.

The count of this clone is one. V is TRBV7-2 and J is TRBJ1-4; TRBD1 is a possible D gene (5 bases). The ends were cut back, 7 bases at V and 6 bases at J, with 18 bases in the middle. The CDR3 covers 15 residues. Per the germline V gene, CDR1 is SGHTA and CDR2 is FQGNSA. CDR3 loop: CASTLTVRRDEKLFF. CDR3 DNA sequence: TGTGCCAGCACCCTGACAGTAAGGAGAGATGAAAAACTGTTTTTT.

The chain couples TRBV4-3 to TRBJ1-2, with 7 bases fitting TRBD1. The length of the CDR3 is 17 residues. Per the germline V gene, CDR1 is LGHNA and CDR2 is YSLEER. The V segment lost 3 bases and the J segment 2 bases; nucleotides outside the gene matches: 12. The CDR3 loop is CASSQGRTGDDNYGYTF. Written as DNA, the CDR3 is TGCGCCAGCAGCCAGGGACGTACAGGGGACGACAACTATGGCTACACCTTC.

This chain links TRBV4-3 with TRBJ1-2; TRBD1 is a possible D gene (6 bases). CDR1 LGHNA and CDR2 YSLEER come from the germline V gene. V dropped 1 base and J dropped 3 bases, with 18 bases sitting between them. The CDR3 consists of 17 residues. CDR3: CASSQVGGGLIYYGYTF. The CDR3 DNA follows: TGCGCCAGCAGCCAAGTGGGTGGGGGCCTTATTTACTATGGCTACACCTTC.

This rearrangement joins TRBV7-2 to TRBJ1-2; 7 bases agree with TRBD1. There are 14 residues in the CDR3. With 5 bases clipped from V and 6 bases from J, the junction kept 9 bases outside the gene matches. Per the germline V gene, CDR1 is SGHTA and CDR2 is FQGNSA. The CDR3 region is CASSPPHGTDGYTF. The CDR3 region has the DNA TGTGCCAGCAGCCCCCCCCACGGGACAGATGGCTACACCTTC.

The chain carries TRBV7-2 and TRBJ1-2; a possible D gene is TRBD1 (5 bases). Germline values: CDR1 SGHTA, CDR2 FQGNSA. V lost 6 bases to trimming and J lost 0 bases, with 8 bases between them. The CDR3 is 13 residues long. The CDR3 DNA reads as TGTGCCAGCAGGGGGCCCTCTAACTATGGCTACACCTTC. It yields the protein CASRGPSNYGYTF.

A few counts support this clone. This chain uses TRBV7-2 with TRBJ1-3; unclear D gene. In germline, CDR1 is SGHTA, CDR2 FQGNSA. The V gene lost 1 base and the J gene lost 2 bases, with 6 bases spanning the gap. The CDR3 runs to 14 residues. CDR3 loop: CASSLEQTGNTIYF. CDR3 in DNA: TGTGCCAGCAGCTTAGAACAGACTGGAAACACCATATATTTT.

The chain combines TRBV4-3 with TRBJ1-5; maybe TRBD1 (6 bases). V lost 0 bases and J 0 bases, leaving 12 bases between the germline ends. The CDR3 sequence is 17 residues long. Germline values: CDR1 LGHNA, CDR2 YSLEER. CDR3 protein: CASSQDLGTHSNQPQHF. CDR3 nucleotide sequence: TGCGCCAGCAGCCAAGATCTAGGGACACATAGCAATCAGCCCCAGCATTTT.

This clone came up a few times. The J gene is TRBJ2-7, the V gene TRBV5-4, with D possibly being TRBD1 (6 bases). Trimming stripped 3 bases from V and 2 bases from J, with 12 bases between. Per germline, CDR1 SGHNT and CDR2 YYREEE (reference sequence). This CDR3 spans 14 amino acids. CDR3 protein: CASSSKTGTYEQYF. The CDR3 DNA reads TGTGCCAGCAGCTCAAAGACAGGTACCTACGAGCAGTACTTC.

This clone appeared a single time. This chain connects TRBV9 to TRBJ2-5; no clear D. CDR1 and CDR2 from the germline V gene are SGDLS and YYNGEE. CDR3 length equals 14 residues. V shed 0 bases and J shed 4 bases, with 10 bases lying between them. The CDR3 protein is CASSVASGTETQYF. The CDR3, as DNA: TGTGCCAGCAGCGTAGCCTCAGGCACAGAGACCCAGTACTTC.

This clone was detected only once. The rearrangement joins TRBV7-2 to TRBJ1-1; 7 bases match TRBD1. The CDR3 runs to 15 residues. V was pared by 0 bases and J by 7 bases, with 8 bases of the junction left unmatched. Per the germline V gene, CDR1 is SGHTA and CDR2 is FQGNSA. The CDR3, as DNA: TGTGCCAGCAGCTTAGCGCTCCGGGACAGCCTTGAAGCTTTCTTT. Translating it yields CASSLALRDSLEAFF.

This sequence joins TRBV7-2 and TRBJ2-3; 8 nucleotides match TRBD2. CDR1 and CDR2 (germline): SGHTA, FQGNSA. With V trimmed by 4 bases and J by 5 bases, 8 bases remained unmatched. The CDR3 spans 15 residues. CDR3: CASSSSGGGIDTQYF. CDR3 coding DNA: TGTGCCAGCAGCTCAAGCGGGGGAGGAATAGATACGCAGTATTTT.

In its sample, this clone was seen once. A clone one base away is much larger, so this may be a read error. V is TRBV5-4 and J is TRBJ2-1; TRBD2 agrees at 13 bases. The CDR3 has 15 residues. Per germline, CDR1 SGHNT and CDR2 YYREEE (reference sequence). The CDR3 reads CASSGGLAGINGQFF. DNA for the CDR3: TGTGCCAGCAGCGGGGGACTAGCGGGGATCAATGGGCAGTTCTTC. The full variable domain, its missing parts supplied by reference TRBV5-4 and TRBJ2-1, is ETGVTQSPTHLIKTRGQQVTLRCSSQSGHNTVSWYQQALGQGPQFIFQYYREEENGRGNFPPRFSGLQFPNYSSELNVNALELDDSALYLCASSGGLAGINGQFFGPGTRLTVL.

V and J are TRBV4-3 and TRBJ2-3, with 16 bases fitting TRBD2. CDR1 LGHNA and CDR2 YSLEER come from the germline V gene. This CDR3 contains 21 residues. V dropped 0 bases and J dropped 4; count of bases not matched to a gene: 13. The DNA for the CDR3 is TGCGCCAGCAGCCAAGAAGGGACTAGCGGGGGGGCCGCGGAAGGGGCAGATACGCAGTATTTT. This translates into CASSQEGTSGGAAEGADTQYF.

CDR3 protein: CASSPNDRPNEKLFF. For the CDR3, the DNA is TGTGCCAGCAGCCCGAACGACAGACCAAATGAAAAACTGTTTTTT. This chain links TRBV27 with TRBJ1-4, with D possibly TRBD1 on 5 matching bases. Trimming stripped 6 bases from V and 5 bases from J, with 16 bases between. CDR1 is MNHEY and CDR2 is SMNVEV in the germline V gene (reference sequence). This CDR3 has 15 residues.